This T cell receptor beta chain emerged from a study of blood T cell repertoires in COVID-19 (dated by TCRdb to about 2020). Regarding the complete study: The collaborator samples originated in the United States, Italy and Spain and spanned the acute and convalescent phases of COVID-19. The material from the prospective study consisted of cDNA or gDNA derived from T cells, B-cell-depleted T cells, or PBMCs. The dataset comprised deeply sampled blood TCRbeta repertoires from subjects exposed to, actively infected with, or recovered from COVID-19. The repertoires were released in a freely available public database intended as a resource for research on the immune response to SARS-CoV-2. Samples were obtained from the ongoing ImmuneRACE study (first 160 participants) and from about 1,300 subjects provided by 6 global collaborators. A de-identified subject ID, COVID-19 status, age in years and sex were almost always included in the sample metadata. Where available, HLA class I and class II types were taken from metadata supplied by the sample provider and were not determined by assay-based typing.

Each collaborating institution followed its own protocols to collect whole blood in K2EDTA tubes. For TCRbeta analysis, collaborator samples were shipped as frozen whole blood, as isolated PBMCs, or as DNA extracted from either sample type. Summary of the overall study and its limitations: The quantity of clinical and demographic metadata differed by source and by participant and was supplied without curation.

After removal of 6 bases from V and 1 base from J, the junction retains 5 bases not matched to a gene. The germline V gene supplies CDR1 SNHLY and CDR2 FYNNEI. CDR3 length: 14 amino acids, cysteine to phenylalanine. The entry retains the CDR3 DNA only, 42 bases that are in frame from base 1. TCRbeta CDR3 regions were amplified from genomic DNA using the immunoSEQ Assay, a bias-controlled multiplex PCR. As for the authors' bioinformatics: The number of nucleated cells in each sample was estimated by amplification of reference gene primers within the assay. To quantify the absolute abundance of each unique TCRbeta CDR3 rearrangement, sequence reads were collapsed and filtered. For each sample, productive Simpson clonality was calculated by taking the square root of Simpson's diversity index across productive rearrangements. TCRdb obtained this table from immuneACCESS and retained in-frame rearrangements with V and J assigned. These tables miss some clones; where compared with another copy, unresolved V genes account for less than half of the shortfall, and the remainder is unexplained. Clone size and the V and J calls come from that table; the DNA yielded D and trimming. Counted in this sample were over 95,000 clones; 80% to 85% of them appeared once. About 2% of the sample lies in the top ten.

Concerning this clone: Its antigen is currently not known. Per-nucleotide qualities are absent, and no much larger clonotype sits a single base away.

The rearrangement combines TRBV2 with TRBJ2-5, and 7 bases in between align with TRBD1. Sequenced input: peripheral blood. This TCR derives from a man between 65 and 85 years old with active or convalescent COVID-19. The CDR3 is CASSQTGTQETQYF. The DNA sequence is TGTGCCAGCAGCCAGACAGGGACCCAAGAGACCCAGTACTTC.